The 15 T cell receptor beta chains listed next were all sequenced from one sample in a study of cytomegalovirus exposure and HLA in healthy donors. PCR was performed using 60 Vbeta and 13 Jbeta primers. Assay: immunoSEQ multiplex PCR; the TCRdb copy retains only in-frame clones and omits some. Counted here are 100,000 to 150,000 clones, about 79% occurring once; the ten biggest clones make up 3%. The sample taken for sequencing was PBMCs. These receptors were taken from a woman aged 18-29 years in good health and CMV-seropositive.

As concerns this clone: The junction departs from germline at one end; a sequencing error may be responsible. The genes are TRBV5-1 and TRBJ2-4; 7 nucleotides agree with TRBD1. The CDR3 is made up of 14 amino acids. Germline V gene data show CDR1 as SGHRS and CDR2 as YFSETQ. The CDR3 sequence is CASSRDRAKDIQYF. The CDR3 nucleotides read TGCGCCAGCAGTCGAGACAGGGCCAAAGACATTCAGTACTTC.

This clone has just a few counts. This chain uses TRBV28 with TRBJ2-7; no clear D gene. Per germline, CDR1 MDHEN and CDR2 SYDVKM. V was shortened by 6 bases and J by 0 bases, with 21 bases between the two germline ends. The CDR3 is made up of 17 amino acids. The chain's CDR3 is CASSSLGMGRSSYEQYF. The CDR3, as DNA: TGTGCCAGCAGCTCCCTAGGTATGGGTCGGAGCTCCTACGAGCAGTACTTC. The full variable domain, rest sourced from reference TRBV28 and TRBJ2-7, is DVKVTQSSRYLVKRTGEKVFLECVQDMDHENMFWYRQDPGLGLRLIYFSYDVKMKEKGDIPEGYSVSREKKERFSLILESASTNQTSMYLCASSSLGMGRSSYEQYFGPGTRLTVT.

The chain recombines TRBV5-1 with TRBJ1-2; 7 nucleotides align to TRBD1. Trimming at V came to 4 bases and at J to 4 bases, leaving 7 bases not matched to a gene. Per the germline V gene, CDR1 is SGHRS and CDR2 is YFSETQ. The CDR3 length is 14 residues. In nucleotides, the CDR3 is TGCGCCAGCAGCACCCGACAGGGACTCTATGGCTACACCTTC. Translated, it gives CASSTRQGLYGYTF.

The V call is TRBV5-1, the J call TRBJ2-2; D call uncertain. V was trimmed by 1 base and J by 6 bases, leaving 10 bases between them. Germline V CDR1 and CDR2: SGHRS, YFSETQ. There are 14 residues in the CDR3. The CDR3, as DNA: TGCGCCAGCAGCTTGTCGACACTCTCCGGGGAGCTGTTTTTT. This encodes CASSLSTLSGELFF.

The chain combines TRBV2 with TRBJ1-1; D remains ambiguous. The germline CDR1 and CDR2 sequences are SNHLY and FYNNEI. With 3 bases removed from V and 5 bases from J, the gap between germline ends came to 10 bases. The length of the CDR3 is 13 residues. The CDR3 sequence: CASSDEEETEAFF. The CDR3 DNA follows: TGTGCCAGCAGTGATGAAGAGGAAACTGAAGCTTTCTTT.

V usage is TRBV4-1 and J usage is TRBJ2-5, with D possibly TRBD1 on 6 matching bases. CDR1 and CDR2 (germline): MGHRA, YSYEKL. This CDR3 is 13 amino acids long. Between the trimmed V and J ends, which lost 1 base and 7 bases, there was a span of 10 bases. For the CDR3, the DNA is TGCGCCAGCAGCCAAGCCCTAGGGGGGACCCAGTACTTC. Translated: CASSQALGGTQYF.

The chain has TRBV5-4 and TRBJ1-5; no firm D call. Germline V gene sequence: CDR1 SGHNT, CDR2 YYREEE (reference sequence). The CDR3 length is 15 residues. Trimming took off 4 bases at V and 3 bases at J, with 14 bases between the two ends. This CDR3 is CASSPRGSDNQPQHF. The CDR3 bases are TGTGCCAGCAGCCCGAGAGGATCAGACAATCAGCCCCAGCATTTT.

The CDR3 sequence: CASSQSGTVSNQPQHF. The CDR3 DNA reads TGCGCCAGCAGTCAATCAGGGACAGTTAGCAATCAGCCCCAGCATTTT. The rearrangement links TRBV23-1 to TRBJ1-5, with 7 bases that match TRBD1. TRBV23-1 is treated as an ORF (open reading frame) with a function not yet certain. Unmatched junction bases numbered 2, after V lost 0 bases and J lost 0 bases. The CDR3 has 16 amino acids.

The CDR3 loop is CASSPTGLSNQPQHF. The CDR3 bases are TGTGCCAGCAGTCCGACAGGTCTTAGCAATCAGCCCCAGCATTTT. The chain has TRBV28 and TRBJ1-5, with D perhaps matching TRBD1 (6 bases). Germline CDR1 is MDHEN and CDR2 is SYDVKM. Trimming removed 5 bases from V and 0 bases from J, with 11 bases in between. The CDR3 length is 15 residues.

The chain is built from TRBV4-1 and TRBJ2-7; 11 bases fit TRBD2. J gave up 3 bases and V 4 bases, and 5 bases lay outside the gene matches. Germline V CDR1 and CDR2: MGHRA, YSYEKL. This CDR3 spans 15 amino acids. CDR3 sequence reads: CASSLSTSGSYEQYF. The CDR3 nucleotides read TGCGCCAGCAGCCTGAGTACTAGCGGGAGCTACGAGCAGTACTTC.

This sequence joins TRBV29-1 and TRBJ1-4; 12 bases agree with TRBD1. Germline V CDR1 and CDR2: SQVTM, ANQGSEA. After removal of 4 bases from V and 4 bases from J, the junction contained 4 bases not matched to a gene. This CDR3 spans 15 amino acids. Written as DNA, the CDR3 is TGCAGCGTTGGGGACAGGGGGCTTGGTAATGAAAAACTGTTTTTT. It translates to CSVGDRGLGNEKLFF.

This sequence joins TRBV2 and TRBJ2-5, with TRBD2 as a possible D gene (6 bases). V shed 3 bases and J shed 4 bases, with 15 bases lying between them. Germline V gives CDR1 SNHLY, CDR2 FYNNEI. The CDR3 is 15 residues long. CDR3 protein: CASSEEGTSTETQYF. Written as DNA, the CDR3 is TGTGCCAGCAGTGAGGAGGGGACGTCGACAGAGACCCAGTACTTC.

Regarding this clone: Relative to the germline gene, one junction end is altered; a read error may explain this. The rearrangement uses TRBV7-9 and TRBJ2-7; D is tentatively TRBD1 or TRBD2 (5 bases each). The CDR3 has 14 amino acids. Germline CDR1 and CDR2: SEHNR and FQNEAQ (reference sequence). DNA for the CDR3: TGTTCCAGCAGCCTAGGGGCGGGCTCCTACGAGCAGTACTTC. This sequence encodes CSSSLGAGSYEQYF.

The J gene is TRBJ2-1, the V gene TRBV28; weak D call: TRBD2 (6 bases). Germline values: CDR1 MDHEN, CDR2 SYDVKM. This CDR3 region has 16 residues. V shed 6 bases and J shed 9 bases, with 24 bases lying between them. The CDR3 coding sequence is TGTGCCAGCAGACCTGCTGGGGGGTATTTTTCCGGTGAGCAGTTCTTC. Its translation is CASRPAGGYFSGEQFF.

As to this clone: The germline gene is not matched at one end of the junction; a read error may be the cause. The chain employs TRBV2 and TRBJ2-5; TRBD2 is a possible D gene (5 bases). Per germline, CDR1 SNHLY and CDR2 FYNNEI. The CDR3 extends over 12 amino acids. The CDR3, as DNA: TGTGCCAGCAGTGAAGGGACCGGGCCGAGGGACTTC. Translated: CASSEGTGPRDF. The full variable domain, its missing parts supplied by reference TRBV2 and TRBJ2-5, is EPEVTQTPSHQVTQMGQEVILRCVPISNHLYFYWYRQILGQKVEFLVSFYNNEISEKSEIFDDQFSVERPDGSNFTLKIRSTKLEDSAMYFCASSEGTGPRDFGPGTRLLVL.